This TCR beta chain was recovered during a study of blood T cell repertoires in COVID-19. Study overall: COVID-19 samples from acute and convalescent phases originated in the United States, Italy and Spain.

The CDR3 is 16 residues long. CDR1 is LNHDA and CDR2 is SQIVND in the germline V gene (reference sequence). Losses at the gene ends were 6 bases for V and 0 bases for J; bases not matched to a gene: 10. TCRdb's copy holds only in-frame clones and misses some; the assay was immunoSEQ multiplex PCR. The sample has 100,000 to 150,000 clones, roughly 79% seen once. This clonotype was sampled from a human donor in a cohort sampled during active COVID-19. The V gene is TRBV19, the J gene TRBJ1-2, with 7 nucleotides matching TRBD1. The sample was peripheral blood. CDR3 nucleotides: TGTGCCAGTAGCCAGTTGGGGACAGCAACTAACTATGGCTACACCTTC. It translates to CASSQLGTATNYGYTF.